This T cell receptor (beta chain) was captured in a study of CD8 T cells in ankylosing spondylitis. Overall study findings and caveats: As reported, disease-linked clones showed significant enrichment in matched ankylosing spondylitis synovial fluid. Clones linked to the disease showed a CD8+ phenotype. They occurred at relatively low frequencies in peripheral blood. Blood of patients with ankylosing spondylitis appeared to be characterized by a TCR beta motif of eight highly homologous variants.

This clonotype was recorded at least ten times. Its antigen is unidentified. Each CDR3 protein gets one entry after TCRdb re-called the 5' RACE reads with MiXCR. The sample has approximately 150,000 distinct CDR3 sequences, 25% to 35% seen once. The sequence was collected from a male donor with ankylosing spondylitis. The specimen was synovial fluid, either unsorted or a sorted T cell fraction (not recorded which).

CDR3 amino acids: CASSFVLGDLYSYEQYF. Here the CDR3 DNA reads TGTGCCAGCAGTTTCGTCCTCGGAGATTTATACTCCTACGAGCAGTACTTC. This chain links TRBV28 with TRBJ2-7; D is ambiguous. Germline assignment: CDR1 MDHEN and CDR2 SYDVKM. The CDR3 extends over 17 amino acids. V was clipped by 3 bases and J by 0 bases, with 18 bases between them.